The 24 T cell receptor beta chains listed next were all sequenced from one sample in a study of T cell repertoires in cytomegalovirus infection. Their antigens remain unidentified. TCRdb independently ran MiXCR on the reads; one entry per CDR3 protein. The table lists hundreds of thousands of distinct CDR3 sequences, 31% of them singletons. This sample comprised cultured CD8+ T cells from PBMCs, obtained from culture after CMV antigen stimulation. These receptor sequences come from a human donor in good health (CMV status not recorded). Some clones in this sample may be carry-over from other donors' samples.

This clonotype was detected a few times. The rearrangement links TRBV19 to TRBJ2-1, with unresolved D. This CDR3 is built from 15 residues. CDR1 LNHDA and CDR2 SQIVND come from the germline V gene (reference sequence). Trimming took off 4 bases at V and 1 base at J, with 11 bases between the two ends. The CDR3 DNA reads as TGTGCCAGTAGTACCAACATAGCATCCTACAATGAGCAGTTCTTC. It yields the protein CASSTNIASYNEQFF.

The CDR3: CATGTDTIQPQHF. As DNA, the CDR3 is TGTGCAACCGGGACGGATACAATCCAGCCCCAGCATTTT. J is TRBJ1-5 and V is TRBV12-5; D possibly corresponds to TRBD1 (5 bases). Germline V gene sequence: CDR1 LGHNT, CDR2 FRNRAP. This CDR3 spans 13 amino acids.

The J gene is TRBJ2-1, the V gene TRBV7-2; D gene uncertain. This CDR3 contains 15 residues. Germline CDR1 reads SGHTA; CDR2 reads FQGNSA. Trimming pared 4 bases from V and 4 bases from J, leaving 14 bases between. CDR3 loop: CASSSSPTGYNEQFF. Here the CDR3 DNA reads TGTGCCAGCAGCTCCTCTCCGACGGGTTACAATGAGCAGTTCTTC. Full variable domain (remainder filled in from reference TRBV7-2 and TRBJ2-1): GAGVSQSPSNKVTEKGKDVELRCDPISGHTALYWYRQSLGQGLEFLIYFQGNSAPDKSGLPSDRFSAERTGGSVSTLTIQRTQQEDSAVYLCASSSSPTGYNEQFFGPGTRLTVL.

There are many counts of this clonotype. J is TRBJ1-5 and V is TRBV7-9; D call uncertain. Between the trimmed V and J ends, which lost 5 bases and 2 bases, there was a span of 13 bases. The length of the CDR3 is 15 residues. The V gene's germline CDR1 is SEHNR and CDR2 FQNEAQ (reference sequence). CDR3 loop: CASSPSGYGNQPQHF. CDR3 DNA sequence: TGTGCCAGCAGCCCCAGTGGGTACGGCAATCAGCCCCAGCATTTT.

J is TRBJ2-3 and V is TRBV5-8; weak D call: TRBD1 (5 bases). The germline CDR1 and CDR2 sequences are SGHTS and YDEGEE. With 5 bases removed from V and 4 bases from J, the gap between germline ends came to 8 bases. The CDR3 totals 12 residues. The CDR3 region is CASRGRADTQYF. For the CDR3, the DNA is TGTGCCAGCAGGGGCAGGGCAGATACGCAGTATTTT.

This clonotype showed up just a few times. The chain has TRBV10-3 and TRBJ2-5, with no clear D. CDR1 ENHRY and CDR2 SYGVKD come from the germline V gene. The ends were cut back, 6 bases at V and 1 base at J, with 9 bases in the middle. The CDR3 sequence is 13 residues long. Here the CDR3 reads CAIRVTIQETQYF. The CDR3 region has the DNA TGTGCCATCAGAGTCACCATCCAAGAGACCCAGTACTTC.

This clonotype occurred a few times. The V gene is TRBV27, the J gene TRBJ2-7; 7 nucleotides align to TRBD1. CDR1 is MNHEY, CDR2 SMNVEV, per germline (reference sequence). The CDR3 runs to 18 residues. Trimming removed 3 bases from V and 7 bases from J; junction bases left unmatched: 21. CDR3 residues: CASSLYLGPGTASLEQYF. CDR3 nucleotides: TGTGCCAGCAGTTTGTATCTTGGACCCGGGACAGCCTCGTTGGAGCAGTACTTC.

This clonotype was detected only a few times. The chain is built from TRBV27 and TRBJ2-1, with 8 bases identical to TRBD2. The CDR3 loop spans 15 amino acids. The V and J ends lost 6 bases and 8 bases, in that order; junction bases with no gene match: 12. Germline V gene lookup returns CDR1 MNHEY and CDR2 SMNVEV (reference sequence). CDR3 bases: TGTGCCAGCAGATCGGGGGGGGCGCGGGGTGATGAGCAGTTCTTC. It is translated as CASRSGGARGDEQFF.

The chain has TRBV27 and TRBJ2-7; D not certain. Germline lookup yields CDR1 MNHEY and CDR2 SMNVEV (reference sequence). With 6 bases removed from V and 0 bases from J, the gap between germline ends came to 9 bases. The CDR3 length is 13 residues. The CDR3 here is CASRAPSSYEQYV. The CDR3 bases are TGTGCCAGCAGGGCCCCTAGCTCCTACGAGCAGTACGTC.

The chain combines TRBV20-1 with TRBJ1-1; 12 nucleotides match TRBD1. This CDR3 has 14 residues. J lost 1 base, V lost 6 bases, and 3 bases had no gene match. Germline assignment: CDR1 DFQATT and CDR2 SNEGSKA (reference sequence). CDR3: CSAPGQGANTEAFF. CDR3 sequence (DNA): TGCAGTGCACCGGGACAGGGGGCGAACACTGAAGCTTTCTTT.

In regard to this clonotype: One junction end disagrees with the germline gene, perhaps due to a read error. The chain combines TRBV2 with TRBJ2-3, with D possibly being TRBD1 (5 bases). The CDR3 loop spans 15 amino acids. The V gene's germline CDR1 is SNHLY and CDR2 FYNNEI. The CDR3 DNA sequence: TGTGCCAGCAGCGGTTTAGAGCAGGGCACTGATACGCAGTATTTT. It is translated as CASSGLEQGTDTQYF.

This clonotype was counted ten times or more. This sequence joins TRBV7-2 and TRBJ2-7, with D hard to call. Germline V CDR1 and CDR2: SGHTA, FQGNSA. Trimming pared 8 bases from V and 0 bases from J, leaving 14 bases between. This CDR3 has 14 amino acids. The CDR3 DNA is TGTGCCAGCTGGGTGTGTATTCTCTCCTACGAGCAGTACGTC. Protein product: CASWVCILSYEQYV.

This clonotype was found a few times. Written as DNA, the CDR3 is TGTGCCACCAGTGATTCCGGAGAGACAGATACGCAGTATTTT. It translates to CATSDSGETDTQYF. The J gene is TRBJ2-3, the V gene TRBV24-1, with D unclear. CDR3 size: 14 residues. V was cut by 2 bases and J by 3 bases, with 8 bases left in between. Germline lookup yields CDR1 KGHDR and CDR2 SFDVKD.

The gene calls are TRBV15 and TRBJ2-5, with 7 bases fitting TRBD2. CDR3 length equals 12 residues. Germline loops: CDR1 LNHNV, CDR2 YYDKDF (reference sequence). J was trimmed by 9 bases and V by 0 bases; bases with no gene match: 1. CDR3 nucleotides: TGTGCCACCAGCAGAGATGGGAGGGCCCAGTACTTC. This encodes CATSRDGRAQYF.

This clonotype came up a few times. This rearrangement joins TRBV6-6 to TRBJ2-1; 9 bases line up with TRBD1. V trimming: 6 bases; J trimming: 2 bases; junction bases outside the gene matches: 5. Germline V gene sequence: CDR1 MNHNY, CDR2 SVGAGI (reference sequence). The CDR3 sequence is 15 residues long. This chain's CDR3 is CASRVGQGTYNEQFF. Written as DNA, the CDR3 is TGTGCCAGCAGAGTGGGACAGGGAACCTACAATGAGCAGTTCTTC.

The chain joins TRBV4-1 to TRBJ2-2; 8 bases match TRBD2. CDR1 and CDR2 (germline): MGHRA, YSYEKL. The CDR3 is 17 amino acids. Unmatched junction bases numbered 9, after V lost 0 bases and J lost 6 bases. The CDR3 loop reads CASSQDIGGAFPGELFF. The CDR3, as DNA: TGCGCCAGCAGCCAAGATATCGGGGGGGCCTTCCCCGGGGAGCTGTTTTTT.

This chain connects TRBV7-2 to TRBJ1-2; D is possibly TRBD1 (5 bases). Per the germline V gene, CDR1 is SGHTA and CDR2 is FQGNSA. Deletions cut 1 base from V and 3 bases from J, with 12 bases between. The length of the CDR3 is 15 residues. CDR3 amino acids: CASSLGGRVHYGYTF. The CDR3 DNA reads TGTGCCAGCAGCTTAGGGGGCAGGGTTCACTATGGCTACACCTTC.

The chain employs TRBV4-1 and TRBJ1-2; the match to TRBD1 covers 7 bases. Per the germline V gene, CDR1 is MGHRA and CDR2 is YSYEKL. Trimming took 2 bases from V and 5 from J; bases not matched to a gene: 5. CDR3 length equals 14 residues. The CDR3 coding sequence is TGCGCCAGCAGCCAACCCGGGACAGATTATGGCTACACCTTC. Its translation is CASSQPGTDYGYTF.

The chain links TRBV9 to TRBJ2-6; TRBD2 is a possible D gene (7 bases). The CDR3 contains 19 residues. The germline gives CDR1 SGDLS, CDR2 YYNGEE. V lost 0 bases, J lost 0 bases, and 16 bases lay in between. In DNA form, the CDR3 reads TGTGCCAGCAGCGTAGTTGCGGGGGCCCCCAGCTCTGGGGCCAACGTCCTGACTTTC. Its protein product is CASSVVAGAPSSGANVLTF.

The count of this clonotype is one. A much larger clone is a single base away; this may be a read error. The chain recombines TRBV2 with TRBJ1-1, with a weak D call TRBD1 (5 bases). The V gene's germline CDR1 is SNHLY and CDR2 FYNNEI. The CDR3 loop spans 13 amino acids. CDR3 nucleotide sequence: TGTGCCAGCGGTGAAAGGGGGAACACTGAAGCTTTCTTT. Translated, it gives CASGERGNTEAFF.

The chain is built from TRBV6-6 and TRBJ1-2; 7 bases are shared with TRBD1. Germline CDR1 MNHNY, CDR2 SVGAGI (reference sequence). Trimming at V came to 6 bases and at J to 4 bases, leaving 26 bases not matched to a gene. The length of the CDR3 is 20 residues. CDR3: CASRWDKSTMTGPTTYGYTF. The CDR3 coding sequence is TGTGCCAGCAGGTGGGATAAAAGTACTATGACAGGGCCCACCACCTATGGCTACACCTTC.

The V and J genes are TRBV11-1 and TRBJ2-3, with 8 nucleotides matching TRBD1. V was clipped by 0 bases and J by 2 bases; unmatched bases: 13. CDR1 SGHAT and CDR2 FQDESV come from the germline V gene (reference sequence). The CDR3 covers 19 residues. The CDR3 spells CASSLAFLRDRPFTDTQYF. The DNA for the CDR3 is TGTGCCAGCAGCTTAGCGTTTCTGCGGGACAGGCCCTTCACAGATACGCAGTATTTT.

Concerning this clonotype: Germline is not matched at one junction end, which may reflect a read error. The chain employs TRBV13 and TRBJ1-6; unclear D gene. This CDR3 comprises 15 residues. Germline V lookup: CDR1 PRHDT, CDR2 FYEKMQ (reference sequence). This CDR3 reads CASSYGPGGNSPLLF. The DNA for the CDR3 is TGTGCCAGCAGCTACGGACCTGGAGGTAATTCACCCCTCCTCTTT. The whole variable domain, filled in from reference TRBV13 and TRBJ1-6, reads AAGVIQSPRHLIKEKRETATLKCYPIPRHDTVYWYQQGPGQDPQFLISFYEKMQSDKGSIPDRFSAQQFSDYHSELNMSSLELGDSALYFCASSYGPGGNSPLLFGNGTRLTVT.

The rearrangement joins TRBV7-8 to TRBJ2-5, with a tentative D call TRBD1 (5 bases). Germline V gene lookup returns CDR1 SGHVS and CDR2 FQNEAQ. This CDR3 comprises 15 residues. Trimming left V 1 base short and J 7 bases short, with 16 bases between. The CDR3 nucleotides read TGTGCCAGCAGCTTAGGACGGCAGGGTCAGGTGACCCAGTACTTC. Amino acids: CASSLGRQGQVTQYF.